This T cell receptor beta chain was identified during a study of early T cells in non-severe SARS-CoV-2 infection. On the study more broadly: It was bulk RNA from unsorted whole blood that was sequenced, and the chains were unpaired.

Whole-study results and caveats: CD4 and private specificities were missed by VDJdb matching, which favored anti-spike CD8 responses.

The CDR3 has 13 residues. V was trimmed by 0 bases and J by 5 bases, leaving 11 bases between them. The germline gives CDR1 DFQATT, CDR2 SNEGSKA (reference sequence). Individual cDNA molecules were tagged with unique molecular identifiers, the study reported. TCRdb independently ran MiXCR on the 5' RACE reads; one entry per CDR3 protein. The sample comprises roughly 80,000 distinct CDR3 sequences, around 16% of which are singletons, and 9.5% to 15% rests with the top ten. Only a few counts were recorded for this clonotype. The antigen remains undetermined. Sequencing was carried out using whole blood. This chain connects TRBV20-1 to TRBJ2-7; D is ambiguous. The clonotype was recovered from an adult who was a healthcare worker with PCR-confirmed SARS-CoV-2 infection or an uninfected control (not recorded which). Here the CDR3 reads CSARDGLAHEQYF. The DNA of the CDR3 is TGCAGTGCTAGAGATGGGTTGGCCCACGAGCAGTACTTC.